Described below is a single TCR beta chain sequence and its context. The antigen it binds to is not known. Per-nucleotide qualities are absent, and no much larger clonotype sits a single base away. Hyperthyroidism patients were newly diagnosed, had a disease duration of under 2 months, and were aged 18 to 65 years. The study excluded patients with uncontrolled infections, other autoimmune diseases, pregnancy or lactation. Diagnoses were established on the basis of clinical symptoms, serum thyroxine and TRAb, thyroid ultrasound, and orbital computed tomography. Blood from progressor patients was collected at the time of first diagnosis with hyperthyroidism, before any ophthalmopathy symptoms had appeared. PBMCs were separated from roughly 9.3 ml of fresh peripheral blood using Ficoll-Paque density gradient centrifugation. Progressor patients were first diagnosed with Graves' hyperthyroidism and then developed ophthalmopathy during follow-up. Trizol reagent was used to extract total RNA, and RNA quality was then checked on an Agilent 2100 Bioanalyzer.

These data come from a study of T cells in Graves' hyperthyroidism and ophthalmopathy (dated 2019 in TCRdb). A note on the overall study: Peripheral blood samples were taken at initial diagnosis, before any treatment was given. To identify distinguishing TCR V-J signatures, a discovery cohort of around 100 patients was used, comprising under 45 with Graves' ophthalmopathy and some 60 with stable Graves' hyperthyroidism. Prospective prediction of ophthalmopathy was tested in an independent validation cohort consisting of roughly 19 hyperthyroidism patients and around 16 patients who later progressed to ophthalmopathy. The approximately 98 discovery patients were randomly divided into training and test sets at a 7:3 ratio. In addition, the study compared T-cell repertoires in thyroid tissue and in blood from roughly 6 Graves' hyperthyroidism patients. Following sampling, methimazole starting at 30 mg daily was given to hyperthyroidism patients, and high-dose intravenous methylprednisolone was given to ophthalmopathy patients. The paper reports TCR Vbeta CDR3 sequencing of 140 or so peripheral blood samples: fewer than 50 ophthalmopathy, some 80 hyperthyroidism and around 17 progressor patients. Overall study outcomes, separate from this receptor: Sample size was not statistically predetermined, and blinding of investigators to group allocation was not performed. Most expanded thyroid clonotypes (frequency above 0.001) were also detected in blood, suggesting blood repertoires may reflect thyroid immune responses. In validation, the model predicted progression to ophthalmopathy with 60% to 71% sensitivity and 72% to 75% specificity, a median of 6.5 months before onset. A 13 V-J signature model separated ophthalmopathy from stable hyperthyroidism, with about 88% sensitivity and roughly 84% specificity in cross-validation and 80%/75% in testing.

The germline V gene (reference sequence) sets CDR1 to DFQATT and CDR2 to SNEGSKA. The CDR3 measures 11 amino acids from cysteine to phenylalanine. Left in the record is the CDR3 DNA by itself, 33 bases read in frame from the first base. V is reduced by 3 bases and J by 5 bases, leaving a spacing of 5 bases between them. The TCR beta CDR3 regions were amplified from RNA transcripts. The first round of RT-PCR for the TCR CDR3 was performed with the HTBI primer set and the Qiagen OneStep RT-PCR kit. The libraries were constructed in a second round of multiplex PCR and then size-selected and purified. Libraries were sequenced paired-end with 100 bp reads on an Illumina HiSeq2000. Under the source paper's analysis protocol: Raw data were processed with SOAPnuke, discarding reads with adapters, uncalled bases, mean Phred below 15, or no exact constant-primer or identifier match. COPE v1.2.5 was used to merge high-quality paired reads, and clonotypes were defined as unique nucleotide sequences. Clonotypes were aligned to IMGT TRBV, TRBD and TRBJ reference segments using MiTCR v1.1. The analysis was restricted to V-J combinations with a frequency above 0.0001, which together covered 99.2% of the repertoires. A TCS score was defined as the ratio between F50 (clonal expansion) and ExV (chaos), using BLOSUM62-based TCRdist between CDR3 peptides within each V-J. Welch's t-statistics and random forest reduced approximately 520 V-J features to 10 to 15, which were used in a naive Bayes classifier (R e1071). TCRdb handled the public reads itself, with Q25 trimming in fastp and clone calling in MiXCR, and kept productive beta chains. Rows are combined by CDR3 protein, so each entry shows the most common genes and DNA. These V and J calls rely on TCRdb rather than the paper's analysis. The sample contains about 130,000 distinct CDR3 sequences, roughly a fifth of them found a single time. The ten largest clones capture 65% to 80% of the sample.

Recombination joined TRBV20-1 with TRBJ2-1; no D segment can be confidently identified. Material for sequencing was blood. This TCR came from a woman aged 45-60 years with Graves' hyperthyroidism that later progressed to Graves' ophthalmopathy. The CDR3: CSARHHNEQFF. The DNA is as follows: TGCAGTGCTAGGCATCACAATGAGCAGTTCTTC.